The next 18 T cell receptor beta chains were all read from a single sample in a study of blood T cell repertoires in COVID-19. TCRdb keeps only in-frame clones here, not all; method: immunoSEQ multiplex PCR. This sample has about 26,000 clones, with roughly 84% found just once. Material: peripheral blood. The receptors were sampled from a human donor in a cohort sampled during active COVID-19.

The chain recombines TRBV14 with TRBJ2-7; D is perhaps TRBD2 (5 bases). Trimming stripped 2 bases from V and 3 bases from J, with 14 bases between. The CDR3 consists of 15 residues. Germline lookup yields CDR1 SGHDN and CDR2 FVKESK. In DNA form, the CDR3 reads TGTGCCAGCAGCCAATCGACGTCGGCGGGCTACGAGCAGTACTTC. Translating it yields CASSQSTSAGYEQYF.

The J gene is TRBJ1-1, the V gene TRBV7-9, with 7 bases that match TRBD1. J lost 0 bases, V lost 4 bases, and 2 bases had no gene match. CDR1 and CDR2 from the germline V gene are SEHNR and FQNEAQ (reference sequence). The CDR3 length is 14 residues. CDR3 sequence: CASSSGQMNTEAFF. The CDR3 DNA is TGTGCCAGCAGCTCGGGACAGATGAACACTGAAGCTTTCTTT.

This clone was seen just once. The rearrangement joins TRBV6-6 to TRBJ2-1; TRBD2 matches 8 bases. The CDR3 contains 17 residues. Per germline, CDR1 MNHNY and CDR2 SVGAGI (reference sequence). Germline trimming cut 6 bases from V and 7 bases from J; bases unmatched to any gene: 17. The chain's CDR3 is CASSRTSGVGGDNEQFF. For the CDR3, the DNA is TGTGCCAGCAGCCGAACTAGCGGCGTCGGTGGGGATAATGAGCAGTTCTTC.

The CDR3, as DNA: TGTGCCAGCAGTTATGAGGGAGGGTCCTACGAGCAGTACTTC. It translates to CASSYEGGSYEQYF. This chain connects TRBV6-2 or TRBV6-3 to TRBJ2-7; the match to TRBD2 covers 7 bases. V dropped 3 bases and J dropped 1; count of bases not matched to a gene: 3. The CDR3 runs 14 residues. The germline CDR1 and CDR2 sequences are MNHEY and SVGEGT.

The chain uses TRBV4-1 and TRBJ2-5; possibly TRBD2 for D (5 bases). Germline CDR1 and CDR2: MGHRA and YSYEKL. The CDR3 totals 16 residues. Trimming pared 4 bases from V and 2 bases from J, leaving 17 bases between. The CDR3 protein is CASSLRRWADQETQYF. DNA for the CDR3: TGCGCCAGCAGCCTTAGGAGGTGGGCGGATCAAGAGACCCAGTACTTC.

The chain uses TRBV28 and TRBJ1-3; TRBD1 is a possible D gene (5 bases). The CDR3 length is 14 residues. Germline V lookup: CDR1 MDHEN, CDR2 SYDVKM. V dropped 7 bases and J dropped 2 bases, with 12 bases sitting between them. Written as DNA, the CDR3 is TGTGCCAGCAAATATGGCAGGGCTGGAAACACCATATATTTT. This encodes CASKYGRAGNTIYF.

This chain links TRBV3-1 (or the pseudogene TRBV3-2) with TRBJ1-1; 9 positions match TRBD1. Germline CDR1 reads LGHDT; CDR2 reads YNNKEL (reference sequence). CDR3 length equals 16 residues. Trimming took 4 bases from V and 10 from J; bases not matched to a gene: 16. Here the CDR3 DNA reads TGTGCCAGCAGCCCCCCCGAAGGGACAGGGTCCCTCGGAGCTTTCTTT. Protein: CASSPPEGTGSLGAFF.

V is TRBV19 and J is TRBJ1-3; 7 bases align to TRBD1. The ends lost 5 bases at V and 0 bases at J; junction bases unmatched: 4. The CDR3 contains 15 residues. Germline CDR1 LNHDA, CDR2 SQIVND (reference sequence). The CDR3 sequence is CASSRQGNSGNTIYF. DNA for the CDR3: TGTGCCAGTAGTCGACAGGGCAACTCTGGAAACACCATATATTTT.

This clone was recorded a few times. This chain connects TRBV11-2 to TRBJ1-2; TRBD1 agrees at 7 bases. The CDR3 runs 13 residues. Germline V CDR1 and CDR2: SGHAT, FQNNGV. J was trimmed by 4 bases and V by 6 bases; bases with no gene match: 5. In nucleotides, the CDR3 is TGTGCCAGCAGTTTAACAGGGGCCTATGGCTACACCTTC. It yields the protein CASSLTGAYGYTF.

V usage is TRBV6-2 or TRBV6-3 and J usage is TRBJ2-7, with D possibly being TRBD1 (5 bases). There are 15 residues in the CDR3. CDR1 and CDR2 from the germline V gene are MNHEY and SVGEGT. The V gene lost 0 bases and the J gene lost 5 bases, with 14 bases spanning the gap. CDR3 sequence: CASSYSQGSPDEQYF. The CDR3 DNA reads as TGTGCCAGCAGTTACTCGCAGGGTTCCCCTGACGAGCAGTACTTC.

This clone has only a few counts. V and J are TRBV4-1 and TRBJ1-6; TRBD1 aligns across 8 bases. In germline, CDR1 is MGHRA, CDR2 YSYEKL. Trimming removed 3 bases from V and 9 bases from J; junction bases left unmatched: 16. The CDR3 runs to 18 residues. The CDR3 coding sequence is TGCGCCAGCAGCCAGCGACAGGGGACTGGACTGGAGGGTTCACCCCTCCACTTT. Amino acids: CASSQRQGTGLEGSPLHF.

The V and J genes are TRBV11-2 and TRBJ2-7; D is undetermined. The V gene lost 1 base and the J gene lost 7 bases, with 11 bases spanning the gap. CDR3 length: 13 residues. Germline assignment: CDR1 SGHAT and CDR2 FQNNGV. This CDR3 is CASSLVLLREQYF. CDR3 coding DNA: TGTGCCAGCAGCTTAGTCCTTTTGCGGGAGCAGTACTTC.

V is TRBV7-2 and J is TRBJ1-3; the D is unclear. The CDR3 extends over 11 amino acids. Germline assignment: CDR1 SGHTA and CDR2 FQGNSA. Trimming left V 5 bases short and J 4 bases short, with 3 bases between. The CDR3 reads CASSPGNTIYF. CDR3 nucleotide sequence: TGTGCCAGCAGCCCGGGAAACACCATATATTTT.

J is TRBJ1-1 and V is TRBV7-2; D unresolved. The germline CDR1 and CDR2 sequences are SGHTA and FQGNSA. This CDR3 is built from 14 residues. V was trimmed by 2 bases and J by 0 bases, leaving 7 bases between them. In DNA, the CDR3 is TGTGCCAGCAGCTTATTCGGGGTGAACACTGAAGCTTTCTTT. Residues: CASSLFGVNTEAFF.

The chain carries TRBV14 and TRBJ1-2; 7 bases are a match to TRBD1. CDR1 and CDR2 from the germline V gene are SGHDN and FVKESK. The CDR3 is 16 amino acids. The J segment lost 5 bases and the V segment lost 0 bases, leaving 9 bases of the junction unmatched. In nucleotides, the CDR3 is TGTGCCAGCAGCCAAGAAGGGACAGCTAGTCTTTATGGCTACACCTTC. Translated, it gives CASSQEGTASLYGYTF.

The chain recombines TRBV29-1 with TRBJ2-5; TRBD1 might be the D (6 bases). The germline V gene encodes CDR1 SQVTM and CDR2 ANQGSEA. The CDR3 consists of 13 residues. V was shortened by 6 bases and J by 4 bases, with 15 bases between the two germline ends. CDR3: CSVYREGRETQYF. The CDR3 DNA reads as TGCAGCGTATACAGGGAAGGGCGAGAGACCCAGTACTTC.

The chain is built from TRBV3-1 (or the pseudogene TRBV3-2) and TRBJ1-6; 11 nucleotides line up with TRBD1. In germline, CDR1 is LGHDT, CDR2 YNNKEL (reference sequence). CDR3 length equals 17 residues. Losses at the gene ends were 4 bases for V and 8 bases for J; bases not matched to a gene: 10. The CDR3 nucleotides read TGTGCCAGCAGCCGCGCTAGGGACAGGGGGGATGATTCACCCCTCCACTTT. Protein product: CASSRARDRGDDSPLHF.

The chain has TRBV7-2 and TRBJ1-3; no clear D gene. Germline-derived CDR1 and CDR2 are SGHTA and FQGNSA. With 3 bases removed from V and 0 bases from J, the gap between germline ends came to 12 bases. This CDR3 contains 16 residues. The CDR3 spells CASSFQKQISGNTIYF. The CDR3, as DNA: TGTGCCAGCAGCTTTCAGAAACAAATCTCTGGAAACACCATATATTTT.